The next 15 T cell receptor beta chains were all read from a single sample in a study of cytomegalovirus exposure and HLA in healthy donors. The PCR employed 60 Vbeta primers together with 13 Jbeta primers. Repertoires were generated with immunoSEQ multiplex PCR, while TCRdb's copy carries only in-frame clones and drops some. The sample carries 95,000 to 110,000 clones, roughly 80% recorded once. The sequenced sample was PBMCs. The receptors derive from a woman aged 40 to 55 in good health and CMV-seronegative.

The V gene is TRBV10-3, the J gene TRBJ2-3; 8 nucleotides line up with TRBD2. CDR3 length: 15 amino acids. Trimming removed 3 bases from V and 1 base from J; junction bases left unmatched: 3. CDR1 ENHRY and CDR2 SYGVKD come from the germline V gene. CDR3 coding DNA: TGTGCCATCAGTGACCCAGCGGGAGGCACAGATACGCAGTATTTT. This encodes CAISDPAGGTDTQYF.

This chain joins TRBV9 and TRBJ2-7, with 7 bases aligning to TRBD2. The germline gives CDR1 SGDLS, CDR2 YYNGEE. The V segment lost 0 bases and the J segment 8 bases; nucleotides outside the gene matches: 11. The length of the CDR3 is 15 residues. The CDR3 region has the DNA TGTGCCAGCAGCGTAGAAACCGGGAGGATGTCTCAGCAGTACTTC. The encoded protein is CASSVETGRMSQQYF.

This chain links TRBV19 with TRBJ1-3; D not certain. V was trimmed by 7 bases and J by 0 bases, leaving 7 bases between them. Germline CDR1 reads LNHDA; CDR2 reads SQIVND (reference sequence). This CDR3 has 13 residues. The CDR3 protein is CASTRFSGNTIYF. DNA of the CDR3: TGTGCCAGTACTCGGTTCTCTGGAAACACCATATATTTT.

This clone occurred a few times. CDR3 sequence: CASSPRGKGSYGYTF. CDR3 DNA sequence: TGTGCCAGCTCACCCAGGGGAAAGGGATCTTATGGCTACACCTTC. This sequence joins TRBV18 and TRBJ1-2; the D gene is possibly TRBD1 (6 bases). The germline V and J ends were trimmed by 3 bases and 5 bases, with 16 bases remaining between them. Germline CDR1 is KGHSH and CDR2 is LQKENI. The CDR3 is 15 amino acids.

This rearrangement joins TRBV6-1 to TRBJ2-4, with a weak D call TRBD1 (5 bases). The germline V gene has CDR1 MNHNS and CDR2 SASEGT. There are 15 residues in the CDR3. V shed 8 bases and J shed 0 bases, with 14 bases lying between them. CDR3 coding DNA: TGTGCCAGCCGTCCAGGGCACCTAGCCAAAAACATTCAGTACTTC. It yields the protein CASRPGHLAKNIQYF.

The V call is TRBV11-2, the J call TRBJ2-1; weak D call: TRBD1 (6 bases). This CDR3 region has 15 residues. V was shortened by 3 bases and J by 8 bases, with 17 bases between the two germline ends. Germline V gives CDR1 SGHAT, CDR2 FQNNGV. Written as DNA, the CDR3 is TGTGCCAGCAGCTTGGGGGCCTATAATCAAGATGAGCAGTTCTTC. It translates to CASSLGAYNQDEQFF. The full variable domain, rest sourced from reference TRBV11-2 and TRBJ2-1, is EAGVAQSPRYKIIEKRQSVAFWCNPISGHATLYWYQQILGQGPKLLIQFQNNGVVDDSQLPKDRFSAERLKGVDSTLKIQPAKLEDSAVYLCASSLGAYNQDEQFFGPGTRLTVL.

The gene calls are TRBV4-1 and TRBJ2-2, with 11 bases lining up with TRBD1. The CDR3 is 18 residues long. V shed 2 bases, J shed 7 bases, and the junction held 12 bases outside the gene matches. Germline-derived CDR1 and CDR2 are MGHRA and YSYEKL. This chain's CDR3 is CASSQNVPGTGGGGELFF. CDR3 sequence (DNA): TGCGCCAGCAGCCAAAACGTCCCCGGGACAGGGGGTGGCGGGGAGCTGTTTTTT.

This chain links TRBV11-1 with TRBJ2-7; 9 nucleotides line up with TRBD1. Germline V gene lookup returns CDR1 SGHAT and CDR2 FQDESV (reference sequence). The junction had 10 bases not matched to a gene; V was cut back by 3 bases and J by 4 bases. This CDR3 region has 16 residues. Here the CDR3 reads CASSFLPGQGKYEQYF. CDR3 DNA sequence: TGTGCCAGCAGCTTCCTCCCTGGACAGGGGAAATACGAGCAGTACTTC.

V usage is TRBV9 and J usage is TRBJ2-3; D may be TRBD1 (5 bases). The V gene's germline CDR1 is SGDLS and CDR2 YYNGEE. Trimming took off 4 bases at V and 1 base at J, with 13 bases between the two ends. The CDR3 is 15 residues long. The CDR3 loop is CASSSYQGGTDTQYF. CDR3 DNA: TGTGCCAGCAGCAGCTATCAGGGTGGCACAGATACGCAGTATTTT.

J is TRBJ2-1 and V is TRBV2; 12 nucleotides match TRBD2. V was pared by 7 bases and J by 9 bases, with 7 bases of the junction left unmatched. The CDR3 runs to 14 residues. CDR1 is SNHLY and CDR2 is FYNNEI in the germline V gene. The CDR3 DNA follows: TGTGCCAGCACCGAGATGACTAGCGGGGGTGAGCAGTTCTTC. Protein product: CASTEMTSGGEQFF. Full variable domain (outside the CDR3, taken from reference TRBV2 and TRBJ2-1): EPEVTQTPSHQVTQMGQEVILRCVPISNHLYFYWYRQILGQKVEFLVSFYNNEISEKSEIFDDQFSVERPDGSNFTLKIRSTKLEDSAMYFCASTEMTSGGEQFFGPGTRLTVL.

This chain connects TRBV19 to TRBJ1-5; D remains unclear. Germline V lookup: CDR1 LNHDA, CDR2 SQIVND (reference sequence). The V gene lost 9 bases and the J gene lost 2 bases, with 20 bases spanning the gap. This CDR3 has 16 residues. CDR3 protein: CASSRVPQTRNQPQHF. Here the CDR3 DNA reads TGTGCCAGCTCCCGGGTCCCTCAGACGCGCAATCAGCCCCAGCATTTT.

The chain combines TRBV7-6 with TRBJ1-6; D call uncertain. Germline V gene lookup returns CDR1 SGHVS and CDR2 FNYEAQ. The CDR3 length is 13 residues. Trimming shortened V by 0 bases and J by 7 bases, and 4 bases separated the two germline ends. The CDR3 nucleotides are TGTGCCAGCAGCTTAGCGCGAAATTCACCCCTCCACTTT. It specifies CASSLARNSPLHF.

CDR3 in amino acids: CASSTRGYSNQPQHF. In DNA form, the CDR3 reads TGTGCCAGTAGTACCAGGGGTTATAGCAATCAGCCCCAGCATTTT. V gene TRBV19 combines with J gene TRBJ1-5, with D perhaps TRBD1 (6 bases). CDR1 LNHDA and CDR2 SQIVND come from the germline V gene (reference sequence). V dropped 4 bases and J dropped 0 bases, with 10 bases sitting between them. The CDR3 is 15 amino acids.

A few counts support this clone. The chain combines TRBV27 with TRBJ1-3, with D tentatively TRBD1 (5 bases). There are 18 residues in the CDR3. Per germline, CDR1 MNHEY and CDR2 SMNVEV (reference sequence). V lost 5 bases, J lost 0 bases, and 20 bases lay in between. The CDR3 DNA sequence: TGTGCCAGCAGTCGCGCGTACCCCGGGGGGAGCTCTGGAAACACCATATATTTT. Translated: CASSRAYPGGSSGNTIYF.

V gene TRBV4-3 combines with J gene TRBJ2-5; possible D gene TRBD1, 5 bases. The DNA end is a closer match to TRBJ2-7, so the J assignment may be wrong. CDR1 and CDR2 from the germline V gene are LGHNA and YSLEER. The CDR3 is 16 residues long. The DNA for the CDR3 is TGCGCCAGCAGCCAAGAAGCAGGGCGTTTCTCCTACGAGCAGTACTTC. It encodes CASSQEAGRFSYEQYF.